This T cell receptor (beta chain) was recovered during a study of T-cell reconstitution after alpha-beta-depleted transplantation in children. Study findings and constraints: The high TCRbeta diversity at day 60 in some patients came from surviving recipient T cells and thymic progenitors.

Of note for this clonotype: Its antigen remains unknown.

After removal of 1 base from V and 9 bases from J, the junction contained 7 bases not matched to a gene. The CDR3 consists of 15 residues. CDR1 LGHNA and CDR2 YSLEER come from the germline V gene. Researchers prepared the TCRbeta library using unique molecular identifiers, the study reports. One entry per CDR3 protein, called by TCRdb with MiXCR from the PCR reads. The sample contains about 200,000 distinct CDR3 sequences, about 7% of which appear only once. This material consisted of PBMCs, taken before TCRalphabeta/CD19-depleted stem cell transplant. J is TRBJ2-1 and V is TRBV4-3, with TRBD2 matching over 9 bases. The sequence came from a boy younger than 10 with acute lymphoblastic leukemia, due to receive a stem cell transplant. The CDR3: CASSQAIGGRAEQFF. For the CDR3, the DNA is TGCGCCAGCAGCCAAGCGATTGGCGGGAGGGCTGAGCAGTTCTTC.